Each of the 16 T cell receptor beta chains below was sequenced from the same sample in a study of Graves' ophthalmopathy and Graves' hyperthyroidism. RNA transcripts yielded amplified TCR beta CDR3 regions. First-round RT-PCR relied on HTBI primers, and a second-round multiplex PCR came next. TCRdb called the multiplex PCR reads again in MiXCR, with one record for every CDR3 protein. The table lists about 740,000 distinct CDR3 sequences, approximately 40% of them singletons. The source material was peripheral blood. These receptors all stem from an adult man with Graves' ophthalmopathy.

J is TRBJ2-3 and V is TRBV6-4, with D perhaps TRBD2 (5 bases). Trimming left V 5 bases short and J 0 bases short, with 6 bases between. The CDR3 spans 13 residues. The V gene's germline CDR1 is MRHNA and CDR2 SNTAGT. This CDR3 is CASSSGSTDTQYF. As DNA, the CDR3 is TGTGCCAGCAGTTCGGGAAGCACAGATACGCAGTATTTT.

CDR3 amino acids: CAISEPSGTPFSGANVLTF. In DNA, the CDR3 is TGTGCCATCAGTGAGCCGTCCGGGACACCTTTCTCTGGGGCCAACGTCCTGACTTTC. The chain uses TRBV10-3 and TRBJ2-6; D may be TRBD1 (6 bases). V was clipped by 2 bases and J by 0 bases, with 17 bases between them. The CDR3 consists of 19 residues. Germline V lookup: CDR1 ENHRY, CDR2 SYGVKD.

V gene TRBV20-1 combines with J gene TRBJ2-5; a possible D gene is TRBD1 (5 bases). Trimming cost V 5 bases and J 1 base, with 20 bases left between them. The CDR3 spans 16 residues. The V gene's germline CDR1 is DFQATT and CDR2 SNEGSKA (reference sequence). The CDR3 DNA follows: TGCAGTGCTGATTCAGGGAATACCCCATTCCAAGAGACCCAGTACTTC. It encodes CSADSGNTPFQETQYF.

In this sample, this clonotype turned up a few times. V and J are TRBV29-1 and TRBJ1-2; D is possibly TRBD1 (5 bases). V lost 3 bases to trimming and J lost 6 bases, with 11 bases between them. CDR1 and CDR2 (germline): SQVTM, ANQGSEA. This CDR3 has 12 amino acids. The CDR3 reads CSVDLGGDGYTF. The CDR3 region has the DNA TGCAGCGTTGATTTGGGGGGGGATGGCTACACCTTC. The whole variable domain, remainder taken from reference TRBV29-1 and TRBJ1-2, is SAVISQKPSRDICQRGTSLTIQCQVDSQVTMMFWYRQQPGQSLTLIATANQGSEATYESGFVIDKFPISRPNLTFSTLTVSNMSPEDSSIYLCSVDLGGDGYTFGSGTRLTVV.

A single count supports this clonotype. The chain recombines TRBV20-1 with TRBJ2-2; 9 bases match TRBD1. V gave up 2 bases and J gave up 4 bases; unmatched junction bases: 2. The CDR3 has 14 amino acids. Germline CDR1 and CDR2: DFQATT and SNEGSKA (reference sequence). CDR3 protein: CSARYRGRTGELFF. CDR3 coding DNA: TGCAGTGCTAGATACAGGGGGCGCACCGGGGAGCTGTTTTTT.

On this clonotype itself: A much larger clonotype is one base distant, so this may be a read error. This rearrangement joins TRBV24-1 to TRBJ1-2; D might be TRBD1 (5 bases). V lost 5 bases to trimming and J lost 3 bases, with 12 bases between them. This CDR3 has 14 residues. Germline values: CDR1 KGHDR, CDR2 SFDVKD. The CDR3 coding sequence is TGTGCCACCAGTGCTGGGGGAACTGACTATGGCTACACCTTC. Its protein is CATSAGGTDYGYTF.

This clonotype was seen a few times. The CDR3 sequence: CASTSGRRRNTEAFF. CDR3 nucleotides: TGTGCCAGCACATCAGGTCGTAGGCGGAACACTGAAGCTTTCTTT. The V call is TRBV6-6, the J call TRBJ1-1; D ambiguous. The CDR3 is 15 amino acids. Trimming pared 7 bases from V and 1 base from J, leaving 16 bases between. CDR1 MNHNY and CDR2 SVGAGI come from the germline V gene (reference sequence).

The chain carries TRBV12-3 or TRBV12-4 and TRBJ2-7, with D uncertain. The CDR3 loop spans 13 amino acids. Trimming removed 5 bases from V and 2 bases from J, with 10 bases in between. In DNA, the CDR3 is TGTGCCAGCAGTCTTACTTCGACCTACGAGCAGTACTTC. Its translation: CASSLTSTYEQYF.

This clonotype was counted only a few times. The genes are TRBV5-8 and TRBJ2-5; either TRBD1 or TRBD2 may fit D (5 bases each). The CDR3 is made up of 15 amino acids. CDR1 and CDR2 (germline): SGHTS, YDEGEE. Trimming removed 4 bases from V and 5 bases from J, with 18 bases in between. For the CDR3, the DNA is TGTGCCAGCAGCGCTGGGGGTCTCCGCGGGGAGACCCAGTACTTC. As protein: CASSAGGLRGETQYF.

The chain uses TRBV20-1 and TRBJ1-5; perhaps TRBD1 as D (5 bases). V dropped 2 bases and J dropped 14 bases, with 16 bases sitting between them. Germline V gene sequence: CDR1 DFQATT, CDR2 SNEGSKA (reference sequence). The length of the CDR3 is 12 residues. Here the CDR3 reads CSARRGGTYEHF. CDR3 coding DNA: TGCAGTGCTAGACGGGGGGGGACCTACGAGCATTTT.

This clonotype was seen ten or more times. This rearrangement joins TRBV5-8 to TRBJ2-5; D not resolved. The germline V gene has CDR1 SGHTS and CDR2 YDEGEE. The length of the CDR3 is 10 residues. V lost 9 bases to trimming and J lost 5 bases, with 8 bases between them. The CDR3 DNA follows: TGTGCCACCACCGGGGAGACCCAGTACTTC. The encoded protein is CATTGETQYF.

This clonotype was counted a few times. This sequence joins TRBV28 and TRBJ1-1, with TRBD1 identical over 8 bases. The CDR3 has 13 amino acids. Per germline, CDR1 MDHEN and CDR2 SYDVKM. Trimming at V came to 6 bases and at J to 8 bases, leaving 8 bases not matched to a gene. The CDR3 spells CASSSGQGREAFF. In DNA form, the CDR3 reads TGTGCCAGCAGCTCCGGACAGGGAAGAGAAGCTTTCTTT.

This chain links TRBV6-5 with TRBJ2-5; D gene unclear. The germline CDR1 and CDR2 sequences are MNHEY and SVGAGI. CDR3 length: 13 amino acids. Deletions cut 0 bases from V and 12 bases from J, with 14 bases between. The CDR3 spells CASSYSSLSSKYF. The CDR3 DNA is TGTGCCAGCAGTTACTCGAGTCTAAGTTCCAAGTACTTC.

The genes are TRBV6-1 and TRBJ2-7, with 7 positions matching TRBD1. Germline V gives CDR1 MNHNS, CDR2 SASEGT. CDR3 length equals 16 residues. With 4 bases clipped from V and 2 bases from J, the junction kept 11 bases outside the gene matches. CDR3 DNA: TGTGCCAGCAGTGGGGGACAGCGGATACTTGCCTACGAGCAGTACTTC. It encodes CASSGGQRILAYEQYF.

The chain uses TRBV20-1 and TRBJ1-4, with TRBD1 matching 7 bases. Trimming took 6 bases from V and 8 from J; bases not matched to a gene: 12. The length of the CDR3 is 14 residues. The germline V gene encodes CDR1 DFQATT and CDR2 SNEGSKA (reference sequence). The CDR3 loop reads CSAGEAGGEEKLFF. The CDR3 DNA follows: TGCAGTGCCGGGGAGGCAGGGGGGGAAGAAAAACTGTTTTTT.

The V call is TRBV9, the J call TRBJ1-5; the D gene is possibly TRBD1 (6 bases). The V end was cut by 5 bases, the J end by 7 bases, with 16 bases between. CDR3 size: 14 residues. CDR1 and CDR2 (germline): SGDLS, YYNGEE. The DNA for the CDR3 is TGTGCCAGCAGGGGCACAGGGAGGGGGCAGCCCCAGCATTTT. Its translation: CASRGTGRGQPQHF.